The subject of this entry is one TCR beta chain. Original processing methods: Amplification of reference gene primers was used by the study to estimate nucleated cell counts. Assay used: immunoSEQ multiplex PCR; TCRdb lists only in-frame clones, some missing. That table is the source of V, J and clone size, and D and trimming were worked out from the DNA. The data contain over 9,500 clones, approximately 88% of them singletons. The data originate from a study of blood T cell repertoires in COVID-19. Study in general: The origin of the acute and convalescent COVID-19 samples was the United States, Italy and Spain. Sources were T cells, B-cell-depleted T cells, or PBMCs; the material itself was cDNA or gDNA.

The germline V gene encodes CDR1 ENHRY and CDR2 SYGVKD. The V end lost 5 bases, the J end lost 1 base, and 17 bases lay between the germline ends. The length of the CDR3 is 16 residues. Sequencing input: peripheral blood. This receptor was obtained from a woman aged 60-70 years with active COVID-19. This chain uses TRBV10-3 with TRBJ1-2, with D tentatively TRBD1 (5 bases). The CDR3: CAISPGLGVGNYGYTF. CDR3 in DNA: TGTGCCATCAGTCCGGGACTGGGTGTCGGTAACTATGGCTACACCTTC.